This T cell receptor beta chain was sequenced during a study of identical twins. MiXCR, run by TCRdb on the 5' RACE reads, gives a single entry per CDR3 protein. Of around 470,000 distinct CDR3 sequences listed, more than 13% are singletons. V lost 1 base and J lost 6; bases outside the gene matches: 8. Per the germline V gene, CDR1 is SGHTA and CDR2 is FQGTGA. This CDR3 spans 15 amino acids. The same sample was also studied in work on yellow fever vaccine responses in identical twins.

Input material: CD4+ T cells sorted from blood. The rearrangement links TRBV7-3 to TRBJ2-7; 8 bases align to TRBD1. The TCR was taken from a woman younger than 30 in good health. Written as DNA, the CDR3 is TGTGCCAGCAGCTTAATCGGACAGGGATCGTCCGAGCAGTACTTC. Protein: CASSLIGQGSSEQYF.